This note documents a single T cell receptor beta chain sequence. What it binds is not known. This entry belongs to a study of OX40 agonist ivuxolimab in advanced cancers. Background on the study: Having had anti-PD-1, anti-PD-L1 or anti-CTLA-4 therapy before was allowed, and approximately 40% had some.

The CDR3 totals 14 residues. V lost 1 base and J lost 0, with 8 bases in between. CDR1 and CDR2 (germline): SGHTS, YDEGEE. Libraries were prepared by immunoSEQ multiplex PCR; TCRdb keeps only in-frame clonotypes and omits some of them. The sample has 40,000 to 55,000 clones, around 89% seen once. Study-wide results and limits: Normalized T-cell clonal expansion was also low in a subset of nonresponders.

The sequence was obtained from an adult with an advanced solid tumor such as melanoma, head and neck, liver or kidney cancer. The starting material was CD4+ or CD8+ T cells sorted from blood, obtained in a trial of the OX40 agonist ivuxolimab. The J gene is TRBJ2-7, the V gene TRBV5-8; D possibly corresponds to TRBD1 (5 bases). The CDR3: CASSLTGPSYEQYF. CDR3 nucleotides: TGTGCCAGCAGCTTGACAGGCCCCTCCTACGAGCAGTACTTC.